This T cell receptor (beta chain) is drawn from a study of human T cells and chemical hapten exposure. The sample holds a few counts of this clonotype. Its antigen remains unknown. Study results and caveats: TCRs above 1 in 1000 frequency stayed constant with DPC sensitization.

TCRdb reprocessed the RACE reads via MiXCR and lists one record per CDR3 protein. Found here are 210,000 or so distinct CDR3 sequences, around 25% of them singletons; the top ten hold around 2.5%. The sample's time point: patch test 3, about 24 weeks after DPC sensitization. The treatment denotes: therapeutic diphenylcyclopropenone sensitization with weekly scalp DPC. The specimen was whole blood, collected in connection with sensitization to the hapten diphenylcyclopropenone (DPC). This clonotype was obtained from a woman between 35 and 50 years old with alopecia areata. Some clones in this sample may be carry-over from other donors' samples.

The chain's CDR3 is CASSLSSEGVRAFF. The CDR3 coding sequence is TGTGCCAGCAGTTTAAGTAGCGAGGGGGTCCGAGCGTTCTTC. The chain is built from TRBV28 and TRBJ2-1; weak D call: TRBD1 (6 bases). Germline loops: CDR1 MDHEN, CDR2 SYDVKM. This CDR3 is built from 14 residues. The V and J ends lost 2 bases and 15 bases respectively, with 20 bases between them. Variable domain in full (rest from reference TRBV28 and TRBJ2-1): DVKVTQSSRYLVKRTGEKVFLECVQDMDHENMFWYRQDPGLGLRLIYFSYDVKMKEKGDIPEGYSVSREKKERFSLILESASTNQTSMYLCASSLSSEGVRAFFGPGTRLTVL.